This T cell receptor beta chain was sequenced for a study of T cell responses to AZD1222 COVID-19 vaccine. General study results and limits: Donor demographics were predominantly white British with a female majority; clonal diversity may be underestimated. Baseline seropositivity occurred in only six AZD1222 recipients. Along spike, vaccine-associated CD4 TCRs were found throughout, with dominance at 160-218 and 743-854. Epitopes outside B.1.351 and B.1.1.7 mutated regions reportedly drew nearly half of spike TCRs.

Clones were sequenced by immunoSEQ multiplex PCR, and TCRdb holds only the in-frame ones, with some missing. The data hold 100,000 to 150,000 clones, with about 89% observed a single time. As for this clone: Its antigen is unidentified.

Germline values: CDR1 ENHRY, CDR2 SYGVKD. This CDR3 spans 14 amino acids. Unmatched junction bases numbered 6, after V lost 7 bases and J lost 6 bases. This sample comprised peripheral blood, obtained on day 0 of AZD1222 vaccination. V is TRBV10-3 and J is TRBJ1-2; the match to TRBD1 covers 12 bases. This clonotype originated in an adult in good health. The CDR3 DNA reads as TGTGCCATCAAGGGACAGGGGGCCTCTAATGGCTACACCTTC. Protein: CAIKGQGASNGYTF.